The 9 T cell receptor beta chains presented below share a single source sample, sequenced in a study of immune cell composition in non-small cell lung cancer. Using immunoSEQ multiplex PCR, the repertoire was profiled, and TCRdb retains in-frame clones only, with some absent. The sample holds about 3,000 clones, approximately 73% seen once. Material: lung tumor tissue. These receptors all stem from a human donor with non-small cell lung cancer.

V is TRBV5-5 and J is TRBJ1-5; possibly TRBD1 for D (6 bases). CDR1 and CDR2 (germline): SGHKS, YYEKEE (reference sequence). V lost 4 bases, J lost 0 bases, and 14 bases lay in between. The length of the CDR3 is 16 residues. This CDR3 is CASSPDSVYSNQPQHF. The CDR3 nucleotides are TGTGCCAGCAGCCCGGACAGCGTCTATAGCAATCAGCCCCAGCATTTT. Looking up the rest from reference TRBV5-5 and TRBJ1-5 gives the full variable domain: DAGVTQSPTHLIKTRGQQVTLRCSPISGHKSVSWYQQVLGQGPQFIFQYYEKEERGRGNFPDRFSARQFPNYSSELNVNALLLGDSALYLCASSPDSVYSNQPQHFGDGTRLSIL.

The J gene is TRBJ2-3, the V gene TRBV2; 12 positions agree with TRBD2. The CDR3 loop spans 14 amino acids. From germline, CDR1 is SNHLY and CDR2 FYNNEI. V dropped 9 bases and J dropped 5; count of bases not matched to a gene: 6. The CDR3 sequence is CARGPGLAGDTQYF. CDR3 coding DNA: TGTGCCAGGGGACCGGGACTAGCGGGAGATACGCAGTATTTT.

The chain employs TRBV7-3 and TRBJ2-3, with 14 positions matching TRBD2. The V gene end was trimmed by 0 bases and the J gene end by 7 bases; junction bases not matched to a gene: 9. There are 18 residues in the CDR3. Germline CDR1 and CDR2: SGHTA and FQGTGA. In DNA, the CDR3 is TGTGCCAGCAGCTTAACGGGAGCCGGGACTAGCGGGAGATATACGCAGTATTTT. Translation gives CASSLTGAGTSGRYTQYF.

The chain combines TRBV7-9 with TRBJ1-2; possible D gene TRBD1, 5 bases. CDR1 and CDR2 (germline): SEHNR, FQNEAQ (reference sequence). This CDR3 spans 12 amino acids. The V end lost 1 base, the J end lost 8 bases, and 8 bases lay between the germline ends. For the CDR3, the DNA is TGTGCCAGCAGCTTAGAGGGGAAGGGCTACACCTTC. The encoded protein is CASSLEGKGYTF.

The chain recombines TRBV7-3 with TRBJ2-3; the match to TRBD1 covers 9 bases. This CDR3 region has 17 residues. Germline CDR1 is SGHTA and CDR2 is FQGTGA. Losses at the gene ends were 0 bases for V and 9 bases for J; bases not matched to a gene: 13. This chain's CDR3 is CASSLTIGQGPGSTQYF. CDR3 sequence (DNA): TGTGCCAGCAGCTTAACCATTGGACAGGGGCCTGGTTCGACGCAGTATTTT.

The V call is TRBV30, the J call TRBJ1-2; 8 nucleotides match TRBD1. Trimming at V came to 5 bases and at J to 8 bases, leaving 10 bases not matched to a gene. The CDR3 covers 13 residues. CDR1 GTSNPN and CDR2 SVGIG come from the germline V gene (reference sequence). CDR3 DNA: TGTGCCTGGGGAGACCAGGGGGCGTTCGGCTACACCTTC. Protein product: CAWGDQGAFGYTF.

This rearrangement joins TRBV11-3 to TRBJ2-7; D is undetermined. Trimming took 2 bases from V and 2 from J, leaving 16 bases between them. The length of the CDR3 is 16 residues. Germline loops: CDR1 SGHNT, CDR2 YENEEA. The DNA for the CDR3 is TGTGCCAGCAGCTTAACCTATGCGGCGGAAGCCTACGAGCAGTACTTC. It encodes CASSLTYAAEAYEQYF.

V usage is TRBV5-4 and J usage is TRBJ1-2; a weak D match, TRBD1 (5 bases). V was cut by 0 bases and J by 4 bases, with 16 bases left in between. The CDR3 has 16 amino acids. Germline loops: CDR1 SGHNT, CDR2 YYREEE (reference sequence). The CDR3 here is CASSLDERQLGYGYTF. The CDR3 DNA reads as TGTGCCAGCAGCTTGGATGAGCGACAGTTGGGCTATGGCTACACCTTC.

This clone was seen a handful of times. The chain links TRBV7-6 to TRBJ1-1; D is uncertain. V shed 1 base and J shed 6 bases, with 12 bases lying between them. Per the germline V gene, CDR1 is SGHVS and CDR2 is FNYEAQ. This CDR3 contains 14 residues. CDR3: CASSLDLGSAEAFF. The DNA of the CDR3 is TGTGCCAGCAGCTTAGACTTAGGAAGCGCTGAAGCTTTCTTT.